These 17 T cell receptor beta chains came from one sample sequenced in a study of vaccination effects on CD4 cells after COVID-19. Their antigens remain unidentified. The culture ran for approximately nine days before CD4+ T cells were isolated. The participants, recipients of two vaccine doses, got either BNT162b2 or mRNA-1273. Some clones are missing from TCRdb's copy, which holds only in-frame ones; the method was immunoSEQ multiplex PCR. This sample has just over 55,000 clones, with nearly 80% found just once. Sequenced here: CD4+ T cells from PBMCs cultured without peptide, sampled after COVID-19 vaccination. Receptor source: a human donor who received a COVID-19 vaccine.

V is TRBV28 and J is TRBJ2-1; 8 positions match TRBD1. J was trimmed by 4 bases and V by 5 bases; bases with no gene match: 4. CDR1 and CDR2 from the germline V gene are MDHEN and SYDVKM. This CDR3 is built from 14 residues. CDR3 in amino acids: CASSLTGGYNEQFF. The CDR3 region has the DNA TGTGCCAGCAGTCTAACAGGGGGATACAATGAGCAGTTCTTC.

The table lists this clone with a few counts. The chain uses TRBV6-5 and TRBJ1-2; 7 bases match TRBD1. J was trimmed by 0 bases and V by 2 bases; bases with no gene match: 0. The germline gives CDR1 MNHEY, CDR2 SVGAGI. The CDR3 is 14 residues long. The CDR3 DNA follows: TGTGCCAGCAGTTACAGGGGGCCTAACTATGGCTACACCTTC. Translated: CASSYRGPNYGYTF.

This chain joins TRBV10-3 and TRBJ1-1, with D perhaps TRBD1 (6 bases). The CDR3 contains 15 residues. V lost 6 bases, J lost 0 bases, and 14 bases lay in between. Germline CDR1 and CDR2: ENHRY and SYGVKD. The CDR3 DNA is TGTGCCATCAGCCGAGAACAGGGTCTGAACACTGAAGCTTTCTTT. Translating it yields CAISREQGLNTEAFF.

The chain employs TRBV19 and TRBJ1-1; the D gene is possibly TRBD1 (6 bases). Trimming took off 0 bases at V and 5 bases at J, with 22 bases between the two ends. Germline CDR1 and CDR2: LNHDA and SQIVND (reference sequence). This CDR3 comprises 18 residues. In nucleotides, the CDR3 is TGTGCCAGTAGTATAGACTTTTTGACGGCAGGGGCGAGGACTGAAGCTTTCTTT. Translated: CASSIDFLTAGARTEAFF.

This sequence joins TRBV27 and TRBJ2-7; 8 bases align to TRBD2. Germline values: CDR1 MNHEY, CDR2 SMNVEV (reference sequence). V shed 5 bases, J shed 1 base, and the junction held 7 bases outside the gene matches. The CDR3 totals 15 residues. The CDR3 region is CASSRAGVGSYEQYF. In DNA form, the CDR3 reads TGTGCCAGCAGTAGAGCGGGAGTAGGTTCCTACGAGCAGTACTTC.

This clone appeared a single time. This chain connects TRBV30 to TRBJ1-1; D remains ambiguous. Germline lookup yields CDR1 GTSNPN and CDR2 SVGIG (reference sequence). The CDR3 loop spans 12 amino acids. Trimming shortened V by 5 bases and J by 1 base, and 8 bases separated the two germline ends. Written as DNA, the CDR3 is TGTGCCTGGGACCGAGGGAACACTGAAGCTTTCTTT. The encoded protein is CAWDRGNTEAFF.

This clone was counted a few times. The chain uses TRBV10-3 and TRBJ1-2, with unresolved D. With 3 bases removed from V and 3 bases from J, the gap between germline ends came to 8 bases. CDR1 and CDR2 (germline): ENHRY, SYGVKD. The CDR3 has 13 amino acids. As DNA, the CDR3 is TGTGCCATCAGTGATTCGGCAGACTATGGCTACACCTTC. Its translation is CAISDSADYGYTF.

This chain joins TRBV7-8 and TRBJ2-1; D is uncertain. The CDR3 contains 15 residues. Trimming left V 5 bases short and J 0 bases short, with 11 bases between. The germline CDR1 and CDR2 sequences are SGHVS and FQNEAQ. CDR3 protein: CASSPIISSYNEQFF. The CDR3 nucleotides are TGTGCCAGCAGCCCTATTATCAGCTCCTACAATGAGCAGTTCTTC.

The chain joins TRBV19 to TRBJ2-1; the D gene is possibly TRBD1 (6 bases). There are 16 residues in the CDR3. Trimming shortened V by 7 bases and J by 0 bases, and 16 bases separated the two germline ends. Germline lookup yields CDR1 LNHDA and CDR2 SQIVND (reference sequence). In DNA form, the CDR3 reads TGTGCCAGTACCCCGGACAGCTTGAGCTCCTACAATGAGCAGTTCTTC. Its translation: CASTPDSLSSYNEQFF. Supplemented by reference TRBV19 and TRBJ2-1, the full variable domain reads DGGITQSPKYLFRKEGQNVTLSCEQNLNHDAMYWYRQDPGQGLRLIYYSQIVNDFQKGDIAEGYSVSREKKESFPLTVTSAQKNPTAFYLCASTPDSLSSYNEQFFGPGTRLTVL.

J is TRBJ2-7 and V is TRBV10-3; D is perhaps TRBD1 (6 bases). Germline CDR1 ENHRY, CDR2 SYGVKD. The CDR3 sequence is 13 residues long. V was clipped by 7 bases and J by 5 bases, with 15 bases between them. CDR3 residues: CAIKGRQGNEQYF. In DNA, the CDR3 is TGTGCCATCAAGGGACGGCAGGGGAACGAGCAGTACTTC.

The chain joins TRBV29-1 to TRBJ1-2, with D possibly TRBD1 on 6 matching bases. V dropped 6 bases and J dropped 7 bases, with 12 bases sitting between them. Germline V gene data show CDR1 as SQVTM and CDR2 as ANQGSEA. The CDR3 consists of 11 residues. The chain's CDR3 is CSVRQVSGYTF. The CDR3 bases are TGCAGCGTGCGACAGGTCTCTGGCTACACCTTC.

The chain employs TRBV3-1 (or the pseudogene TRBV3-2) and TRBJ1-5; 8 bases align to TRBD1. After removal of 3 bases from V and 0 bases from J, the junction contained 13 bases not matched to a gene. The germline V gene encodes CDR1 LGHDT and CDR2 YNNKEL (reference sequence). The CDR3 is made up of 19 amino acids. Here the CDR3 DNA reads TGTGCCAGCAGCCAGAAGACAGGGGCCTACCGGGGTAGCAATCAGCCCCAGCATTTT. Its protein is CASSQKTGAYRGSNQPQHF.

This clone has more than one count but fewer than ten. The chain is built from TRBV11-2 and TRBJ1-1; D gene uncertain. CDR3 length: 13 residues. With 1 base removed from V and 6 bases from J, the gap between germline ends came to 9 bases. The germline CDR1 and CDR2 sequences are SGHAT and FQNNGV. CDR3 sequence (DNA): TGTGCCAGCAGCTTAGTCTCGGGGTCTGAAGCTTTCTTT. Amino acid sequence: CASSLVSGSEAFF.

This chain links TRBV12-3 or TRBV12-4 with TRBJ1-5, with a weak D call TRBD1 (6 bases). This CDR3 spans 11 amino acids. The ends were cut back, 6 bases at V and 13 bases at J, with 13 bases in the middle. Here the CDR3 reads CASRSDSRQHF. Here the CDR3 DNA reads TGTGCCAGCAGATCGGACAGCAGACAGCATTTT.

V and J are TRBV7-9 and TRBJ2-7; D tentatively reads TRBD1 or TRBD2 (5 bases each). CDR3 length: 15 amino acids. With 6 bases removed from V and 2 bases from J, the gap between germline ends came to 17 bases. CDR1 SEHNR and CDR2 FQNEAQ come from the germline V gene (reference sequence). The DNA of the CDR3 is TGTGCCAGCAGGCCGGGACGGGCAATGGCCTACGAGCAGTACTTC. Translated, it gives CASRPGRAMAYEQYF. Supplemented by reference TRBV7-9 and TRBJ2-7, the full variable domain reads DTGVSQNPRHKITKRGQNVTFRCDPISEHNRLYWYRQTLGQGPEFLTYFQNEAQLEKSRLLSDRFSAERPKGSFSTLEIQRTEQGDSAMYLCASRPGRAMAYEQYFGPGTRLTVT.

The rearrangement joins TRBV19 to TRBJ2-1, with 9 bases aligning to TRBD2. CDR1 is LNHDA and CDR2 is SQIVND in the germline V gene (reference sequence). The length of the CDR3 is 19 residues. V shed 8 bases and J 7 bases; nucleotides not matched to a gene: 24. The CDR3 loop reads CASGRRTSALVSSFNEQFF. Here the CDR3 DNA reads TGTGCCAGTGGACGACGGACTAGCGCGCTGGTAAGCAGTTTTAATGAGCAGTTCTTC.

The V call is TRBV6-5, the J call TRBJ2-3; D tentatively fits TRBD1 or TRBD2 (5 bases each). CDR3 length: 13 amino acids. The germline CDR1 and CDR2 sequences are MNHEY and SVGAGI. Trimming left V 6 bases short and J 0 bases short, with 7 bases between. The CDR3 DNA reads TGTGCCAGCAGCCGGGACAGCACAGATACGCAGTATTTT. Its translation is CASSRDSTDTQYF.